The clone carrying this T cell receptor beta chain was counted at least ten times. Its antigen remains unknown. Time point of the sample: patch test 2, 6 weeks after DPC sensitization. Treatment noted: therapeutic diphenylcyclopropenone sensitization with weekly scalp DPC. MiXCR, applied by TCRdb to the RACE reads, yields one record per CDR3 protein. The sample includes more than 80,000 distinct CDR3 sequences, over 9.5% of them seen just once. This record comes from a study of human T cells and chemical hapten exposure. Study-wide findings and caveats: With DPC sensitization, TCRs exceeding 1 in 1000 frequency showed no change.

Material: whole blood, obtained in connection with sensitization to the hapten diphenylcyclopropenone (DPC). The TCR comes from a woman aged 50 to 65 with alopecia areata. Some clones in this sample may be carry-over from other donors' samples.

CDR3 protein: CSARIAGGSYEQYF. The CDR3 DNA sequence: TGCAGTGCTAGAATAGCGGGAGGTTCCTACGAGCAGTACTTC. The gene calls are TRBV20-1 and TRBJ2-7, with 10 bases identical to TRBD2. Germline CDR1 DFQATT, CDR2 SNEGSKA (reference sequence). The V segment lost 2 bases and the J segment 1 base; nucleotides outside the gene matches: 2. This CDR3 comprises 14 residues.